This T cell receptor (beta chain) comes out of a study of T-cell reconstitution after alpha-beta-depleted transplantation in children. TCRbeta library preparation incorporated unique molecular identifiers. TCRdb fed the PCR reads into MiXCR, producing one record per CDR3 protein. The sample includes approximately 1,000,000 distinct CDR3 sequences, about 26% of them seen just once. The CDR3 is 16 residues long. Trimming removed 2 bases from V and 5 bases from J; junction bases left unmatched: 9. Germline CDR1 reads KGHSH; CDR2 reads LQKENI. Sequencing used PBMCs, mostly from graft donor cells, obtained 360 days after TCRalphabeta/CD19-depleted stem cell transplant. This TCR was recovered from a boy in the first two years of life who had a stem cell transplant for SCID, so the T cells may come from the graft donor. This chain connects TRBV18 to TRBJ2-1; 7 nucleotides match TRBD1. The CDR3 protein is CASSPFTGTAHNEQFF. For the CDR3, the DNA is TGTGCCAGCTCACCATTTACGGGGACAGCCCACAATGAGCAGTTCTTC.